This TCR beta chain was profiled in a study of human T cells and chemical hapten exposure. General study points: Compared with pre-sensitization or healthy control sets, expanded TCRs clustered more.

In the authors' methods: TCRs per sample had a median of approximately 88,000 and ranged from about 23,224 to 700,000. TCRdb independently ran MiXCR on the RACE reads; one entry per CDR3 protein. None of the V and J calls come from the authors' own analysis; TCRdb made them. The sample shows about 77,000 distinct CDR3 sequences, roughly 15% of them seen only once. Trimming cost V 5 bases and J 0 bases, with 20 bases left between them. CDR3 length: 17 amino acids. CDR1 is MNHEY and CDR2 is SMNVEV in the germline V gene (reference sequence). This clonotype was found many times. Antigen unknown. The time point here: pre-sensitization, week 0. Treatment specified: therapeutic diphenylcyclopropenone sensitization with weekly scalp DPC.

The source material was whole blood, sampled in connection with sensitization to the hapten diphenylcyclopropenone (DPC). This chain links TRBV27 with TRBJ2-7; D is perhaps TRBD1 (6 bases). The clonotype was recovered from a woman aged 45-65 years with alopecia areata. Some clones in this sample may be carry-over from other donors' samples. The CDR3: CASSPSRTEGRSYEQYF. The CDR3 nucleotides are TGTGCCAGCAGTCCCAGCCGGACAGAAGGGCGCTCCTACGAGCAGTACTTC.